These T cell receptor beta chains were read from a single sample in a study of spatial heterogeneity in lung cancer. TCRdb passed the 5' RACE reads through MiXCR, listing each CDR3 protein once. The data show nearly 25,000 distinct CDR3 sequences, approximately 10% seen once. Sequenced material: lung tumor tissue, taken at surgery. The receptors here all came from a male donor with early-stage non-small cell lung cancer. The CDR3 runs from the conserved cysteine through the conserved F or W. D genes are given only for firm matches. For some rows the clone size is stated as once, few or many, or as a class when expanded; others skip it.

TRBD2 TRBJ2-3 - TRBV7-2 TGTGCCAGCAGAACCCAACTAGCGGGAGTGACAGATACGCAGTATTTT CASRTQLAGVTDTQYF
TRBD1 TRBJ2-7 many TRBV27 TGTCCCATCCAGGGACAGGGACTAACCTACGAGCAGTACTTC CPIQGQGLTYEQYF
- TRBJ2-7 few TRBV20-1 TGCAGTGCTAGAACGAGGGACACCTACGAGCAGTACTTC CSARTRDTYEQYF
- TRBJ2-1 many TRBV24-1 TGTGCCACCAGTGATACCGGGACTAACAGGGATGAGCAGTTCTTC CATSDTGTNRDEQFF
- TRBJ2-5 many TRBV29-1 TGCAGCGTGGCGAGGACAGACCAAGAGACCCAGTACTTC CSVARTDQETQYF
- TRBJ2-7 medium-sized TRBV2 TGTGCGAGCAAAGGTGGCACAGGCTCCTACGAGCAGTACTTC CASKGGTGSYEQYF
- TRBJ2-6 - TRBV18 TGTGCCAGCTCACCACCTAGCGGCTCTGGGGCCAACGTCCTGACTTTC CASSPPSGSGANVLTF
- TRBJ1-4 many TRBV7-8 TGTGCCAGCAGCTCCCGGAGGGTGGGTGAAAAACTGTTTTTT CASSSRRVGEKLFF
- TRBJ2-6 - TRBV12-3/TRBV12-4 TGTGCCAGCAGTTTATCGGCAGCCTCTGGGGCCAACGTCCTGACTTTC CASSLSAASGANVLTF
- TRBJ1-2 - TRBV13 TGTGCCAGCAGCTTAGGCAGGGGAAGCTATGGCTACACCTTC CASSLGRGSYGYTF
- TRBJ2-4 - TRBV25-1 TGTGCCAGCAGTGTTCCAGAGCTAGCCAAAAACATTCAGTACTTC CASSVPELAKNIQYF